This is a list of T cell receptor beta chains from one sample in a study of cytomegalovirus exposure and HLA in healthy donors. Libraries were prepared by immunoSEQ multiplex PCR; TCRdb keeps only in-frame clonotypes and omits some of them. The sample lists some 120,000 clones; roughly 84% were seen once. The material sequenced was PBMCs. The receptors were gathered from a woman aged 18-35 years in good health and CMV-seropositive. Both conserved end residues are part of each CDR3. A D gene is named only where the DNA matches it firmly. Size tells how often a clone was seen (once, few, many) or the class of an expanded clone, and some rows leave it out.

v_gene	d_gene	abundance	j_gene	CDR3nt	CDR3aa
TRBV5-8	NA	once	TRBJ1-1	TGTGCCAGCAGCTGGGGGAGGGGTGAAGCTTTCTTT	CASSWGRGEAFF
TRBV13	TRBD1	once	TRBJ2-5	TGTGCCAGCAGCTCGCTCCCCGGACAGGGGCAAGAGACCCAGTACTTC	CASSSLPGQGQETQYF
TRBV27	NA	NA	TRBJ2-2	TGTGCCAGCAGTTTTCTTAGAGCGCCGAGCACCGGGGAGCTGTTTTTT	CASSFLRAPSTGELFF
TRBV5-1	NA	NA	TRBJ1-4	TGCGCCAGCAGCTTGTTCTTCGGGTCTAATGAAAAACTGTTTTTT	CASSLFFGSNEKLFF
TRBV10-1	NA	NA	TRBJ2-7	TGCGCCAGCAGCGTGGACAGCTACGAGCAGTACTTC	CASSVDSYEQYF
TRBV6-5	NA	once	TRBJ2-1	TGTGCCAGCAGGCCCCCCCAGGCCCCCAATGAGCAGTTCTTC	CASRPPQAPNEQFF
TRBV6-1	NA	NA	TRBJ2-3	TGTGCCAGCAGTGAGGAGTCGCGGGGTGGGCAGTATTTT	CASSEESRGGQYF
TRBV5-4	NA	NA	TRBJ1-2	TGTGCCAGCAGCTTCCCAGGATCGGAGGATGGCTACACCTTC	CASSFPGSEDGYTF
TRBV1	NA	NA	TRBJ2-2	TGCACCAGCAGCCAGGCGAATGGCGGGGAGGGGACCGGGGAGCTGTTTTTT	CTSSQANGGEGTGELFF
TRBV30	NA	NA	TRBJ1-6	TGTGCCTGGAGTATCGGCAGGGGATCGGATTCACCCCTCCACTTT	CAWSIGRGSDSPLHF
TRBV10-1	NA	NA	TRBJ2-5	TGCGCCAGCAGTACCGACCTCGGGGAAGAGACCCAGTACTTC	CASSTDLGEETQYF
TRBV4-1	NA	NA	TRBJ1-4	TGCGCCAGCGCAGGAGGCGGAAATGAAAAACTGTTTTTT	CASAGGGNEKLFF
TRBV2	TRBD1	NA	TRBJ1-4	TGTGCCAGCATAATGGACAGGCCTTCACTTAATGAAAAACTGTTTTTT	CASIMDRPSLNEKLFF